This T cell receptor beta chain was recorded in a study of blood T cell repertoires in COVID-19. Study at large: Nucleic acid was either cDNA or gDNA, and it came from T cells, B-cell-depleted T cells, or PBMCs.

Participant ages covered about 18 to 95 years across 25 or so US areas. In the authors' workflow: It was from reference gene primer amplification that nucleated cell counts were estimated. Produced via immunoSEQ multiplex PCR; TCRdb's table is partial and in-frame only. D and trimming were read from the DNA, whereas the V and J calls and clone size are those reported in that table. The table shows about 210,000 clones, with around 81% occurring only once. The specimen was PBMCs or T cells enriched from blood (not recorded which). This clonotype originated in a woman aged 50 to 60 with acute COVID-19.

The DNA of the CDR3 is TGTGCCAGCCGGTCAGCTGCTAGCGGGAGTGTTGAGCAGTTCTTC. Encoded protein: CASRSAASGSVEQFF. The chain carries TRBV28 and TRBJ2-1; 10 nucleotides align to TRBD2. V lost 8 bases, J lost 9 bases, and 13 bases stayed unmatched. Germline V lookup: CDR1 MDHEN, CDR2 SYDVKM. The CDR3 length is 15 residues.